This T cell receptor beta chain was recovered during a study of T cell responses to AZD1222 COVID-19 vaccine. Assay: immunoSEQ multiplex PCR; the TCRdb copy retains only in-frame clones and omits some. This sample has about 120,000 clones; under 90% occur once, and the top ten carry approximately 8.1%. Points on this clone: The antigen remains undetermined.

This CDR3 is built from 15 residues. V shed 6 bases and J shed 0 bases, with 16 bases lying between them. CDR1 is SGHKS and CDR2 is YYEKEE in the germline V gene (reference sequence). Study-level results: The study sampled repertoires only after the peak T cell response. Reportedly, close to half of spike-specific TCRs are directed against unmutated variant regions. The sample set comprised mostly white British donors with more females, and clonal diversity was possibly underestimated.

The chain recombines TRBV5-5 with TRBJ2-7; D could derive from TRBD1 or TRBD2 (5 bases each). The sequence was collected from an adult in good health. The sequenced sample was peripheral blood, obtained on day 0 of AZD1222 vaccination. The CDR3 DNA follows: TGTGCCAGCATCTCGCTTATGGGGGACTCCTACGAGCAGTACTTC. This gives the protein CASISLMGDSYEQYF.